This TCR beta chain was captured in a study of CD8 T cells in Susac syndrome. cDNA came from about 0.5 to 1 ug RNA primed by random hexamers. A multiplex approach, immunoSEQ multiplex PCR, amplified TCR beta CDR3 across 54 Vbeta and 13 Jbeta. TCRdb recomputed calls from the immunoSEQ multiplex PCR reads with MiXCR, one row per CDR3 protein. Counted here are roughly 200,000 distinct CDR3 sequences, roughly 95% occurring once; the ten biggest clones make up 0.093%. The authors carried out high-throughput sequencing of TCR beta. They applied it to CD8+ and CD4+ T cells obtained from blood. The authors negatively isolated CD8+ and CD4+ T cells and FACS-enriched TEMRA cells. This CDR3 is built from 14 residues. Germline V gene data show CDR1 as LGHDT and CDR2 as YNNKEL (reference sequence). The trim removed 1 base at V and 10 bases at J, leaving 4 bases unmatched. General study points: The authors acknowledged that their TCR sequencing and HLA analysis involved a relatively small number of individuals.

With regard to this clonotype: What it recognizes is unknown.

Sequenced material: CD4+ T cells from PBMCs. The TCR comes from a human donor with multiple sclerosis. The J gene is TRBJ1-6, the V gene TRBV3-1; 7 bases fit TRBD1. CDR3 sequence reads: CASSQVGQLSPLHF. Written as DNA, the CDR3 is TGTGCCAGCAGCCAAGTGGGACAGTTATCACCCCTCCACTTT.